Below, 9 T cell receptor beta chains from the same sample are listed, as sequenced in a study of shared clonotypes between healthy human individuals. Some clones are missing from TCRdb's copy, which holds only in-frame ones; the method was immunoSEQ multiplex PCR. Of 2.5 million or so clones listed, around 94% were seen once; the top ten hold around 0.14%. The sequenced sample was naive CD4+ T cells sorted from blood. Subset noted: CD45RA+ positively selected. The receptor source for this set is a man aged 18 to 35 in good health.

The chain carries TRBV2 and TRBJ2-1; weak D call: TRBD1 (5 bases). CDR1 and CDR2 (germline): SNHLY, FYNNEI. V gave up 1 base and J gave up 7 bases, with 8 bases separating them. The CDR3 runs to 13 residues. CDR3 coding DNA: TGTGCCAGCAGTGAAGGCAGGGTAAATGAGCAGTTCTTC. Translating it yields CASSEGRVNEQFF.

V and J are TRBV5-4 and TRBJ2-5; 8 nucleotides line up with TRBD2. Trimming removed 4 bases from V and 4 bases from J; junction bases left unmatched: 15. Germline CDR1 and CDR2: SGHNT and YYREEE (reference sequence). CDR3 size: 17 residues. CDR3 DNA: TGTGCCAGCAGCCGGCCCTTGGGCGGGGGGTCCCCAGAGACCCAGTACTTC. It codes for CASSRPLGGGSPETQYF.

This clone was counted between two and nine times. The chain employs TRBV7-9 and TRBJ1-1; D is unclear. V lost 3 bases and J lost 6, with 8 bases in between. The CDR3 totals 12 residues. Germline V CDR1 and CDR2: SEHNR, FQNEAQ (reference sequence). CDR3 loop: CASSFIAPEAFF. DNA of the CDR3: TGTGCCAGCAGCTTTATCGCCCCTGAAGCTTTCTTT.

This chain uses TRBV5-5 with TRBJ1-5, with D unresolved. Trimming pared 2 bases from V and 0 bases from J, leaving 6 bases between. Germline CDR1 and CDR2: SGHKS and YYEKEE (reference sequence). CDR3 size: 14 residues. The CDR3 coding sequence is TGTGCCAGCAGCTTCACCTATAGCAATCAGCCCCAGCATTTT. Translation gives CASSFTYSNQPQHF.

The table lists this clone with a few counts. The chain combines TRBV20-1 with TRBJ1-1; D is unresolved. The germline CDR1 and CDR2 sequences are DFQATT and SNEGSKA (reference sequence). The CDR3 has 10 amino acids. V shed 2 bases and J shed 8 bases, with 6 bases lying between them. The DNA for the CDR3 is TGCAGTGCTAGATTGGCGGAAGCTTTCTTT. It yields the protein CSARLAEAFF.

The chain links TRBV7-2 to TRBJ2-7; D gene unclear. CDR3 length: 14 amino acids. The V end was cut by 6 bases, the J end by 0 bases, with 12 bases between. Per germline, CDR1 SGHTA and CDR2 FQGNSA. The CDR3 protein is CASSPRAVSYEQYF. In nucleotides, the CDR3 is TGTGCCAGCAGTCCACGCGCGGTCTCCTACGAGCAGTACTTC.

The chain is built from TRBV7-6 and TRBJ2-7; weak D call: TRBD1 (5 bases). V was pared by 0 bases and J by 0 bases, with 9 bases between. Germline CDR1 reads SGHVS; CDR2 reads FNYEAQ. The CDR3 sequence is 15 residues long. This chain's CDR3 is CASSLALGHSYEQYF. The CDR3 DNA is TGTGCCAGCAGCTTAGCGCTGGGGCACTCCTACGAGCAGTACTTC.

With regard to this clone: The same CDR3 is also encoded by other DNA sequences in this sample. The chain carries TRBV7-9 and TRBJ2-1, with TRBD2 matching over 11 bases. The CDR3 sequence is 16 residues long. With V trimmed by 4 bases and J by 2 bases, 4 bases remained unmatched. Per germline, CDR1 SEHNR and CDR2 FQNEAQ (reference sequence). CDR3 DNA: TGTGCCAGCAGCTCATTAGCGGGAGGGCCCTACAATGAGCAGTTCTTC. Encoded protein: CASSSLAGGPYNEQFF. Looking up the rest from reference TRBV7-9 and TRBJ2-1 gives the full variable domain: DTGVSQNPRHKITKRGQNVTFRCDPISEHNRLYWYRQTLGQGPEFLTYFQNEAQLEKSRLLSDRFSAERPKGSFSTLEIQRTEQGDSAMYLCASSSLAGGPYNEQFFGPGTRLTVL.

The chain employs TRBV6-6 and TRBJ1-1; TRBD1 is a possible D gene (6 bases). The germline V and J ends were trimmed by 6 bases and 3 bases, with 17 bases remaining between them. The CDR3 totals 15 residues. CDR1 and CDR2 (germline): MNHNY, SVGAGI (reference sequence). The CDR3 spells CASSHRARVDTEAFF. CDR3 sequence (DNA): TGTGCCAGCAGCCACAGGGCGCGAGTAGACACTGAAGCTTTCTTT.